This T cell receptor (beta chain) was documented in a study of post-analysis software for immune sequencing data. Looking at the study overall: Included among the disease courses, which were recorded for the cohort, were relapsing-remitting, secondary progressive and progressive-relapsing multiple sclerosis.

Unique-molecular-identifier-tagged TCR beta cDNA libraries were used. Researchers reported 400,000 to 600,000 cDNA molecules coming from roughly 0.93 to 9.6 million T cells. TCRdb independently ran MiXCR on the PCR reads; one entry per CDR3 protein. The repertoire includes more than 350,000 distinct CDR3 sequences, 39% of them detected once, and roughly 8.2% sits in the top ten. The germline V and J ends were trimmed by 3 bases and 4 bases, with 5 bases remaining between them. CDR1 is KGHSH and CDR2 is LQKENI in the germline V gene. This CDR3 has 12 amino acids. Concerning this clonotype itself: Its antigen is unknown.

General study results and limits: Significantly lower normalized Chao1 diversity was found in patients with multiple sclerosis relative to controls. Co-batched samples clustered tightly together by F measure. Higher frequency in patients than in controls was seen for about 5 TRBV segments, with TRBV5-6, TRBV5-1 and TRBV20-1 among them.

The chain uses TRBV18 and TRBJ2-3; D call uncertain. Sequenced input: blood. The receptor was isolated from a girl aged 2-10 years with multiple sclerosis. The CDR3 sequence: CASSPSPDTQYF. For the CDR3, the DNA is TGTGCCAGCTCACCCTCTCCAGATACGCAGTATTTT.